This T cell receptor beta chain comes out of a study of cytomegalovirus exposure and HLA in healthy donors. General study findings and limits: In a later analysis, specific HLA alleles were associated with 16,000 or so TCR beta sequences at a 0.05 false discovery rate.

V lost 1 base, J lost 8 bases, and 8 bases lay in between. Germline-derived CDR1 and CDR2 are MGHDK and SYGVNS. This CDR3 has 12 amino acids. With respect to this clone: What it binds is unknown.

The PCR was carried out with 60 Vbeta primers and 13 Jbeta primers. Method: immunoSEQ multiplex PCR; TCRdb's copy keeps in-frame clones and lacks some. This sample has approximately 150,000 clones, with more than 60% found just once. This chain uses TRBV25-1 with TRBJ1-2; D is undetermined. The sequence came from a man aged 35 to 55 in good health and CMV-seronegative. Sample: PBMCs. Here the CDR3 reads CASSESRLGYTF. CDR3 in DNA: TGTGCCAGCAGTGAATCCAGGTTGGGCTACACCTTC.